This TCR beta chain was captured in a study of shared clonotypes between healthy human individuals. The assay was immunoSEQ multiplex PCR, and TCRdb's table has in-frame clones only and misses some. This sample has about 2.4 million clones; 93% occur once, and the top ten carry roughly 0.39%. Healthy HIV-negative adults without recent acute infections or vaccinations served as donors. Investigators divided CD4+ cells into CD45RA+ naive and CD45RA-negative memory subsets. Trimming pared 6 bases from V and 5 bases from J, leaving 14 bases between. CDR1 and CDR2 (germline): KGHSH, LQKENI. This CDR3 is 13 amino acids long. Broader study findings: It was observed that 5% to 6% of naive CD4 clonotypes were shared across four donors.

Concerning this clone itself: Its specificity is unknown.

The receptor's source is a man younger than 35 in good health. Some clones in this sample may be carry-over from other donors' samples. The sample taken for sequencing was naive CD4+ T cells from PBMCs. Stated subset: CD45RA+ positively selected. This chain uses TRBV18 with TRBJ2-7; D possibly uses TRBD1 or TRBD2 (5 bases each). The CDR3 region is CASSQPGTHEQYF. CDR3 bases: TGTGCCAGCTCCCAACCGGGGACCCACGAGCAGTACTTC.